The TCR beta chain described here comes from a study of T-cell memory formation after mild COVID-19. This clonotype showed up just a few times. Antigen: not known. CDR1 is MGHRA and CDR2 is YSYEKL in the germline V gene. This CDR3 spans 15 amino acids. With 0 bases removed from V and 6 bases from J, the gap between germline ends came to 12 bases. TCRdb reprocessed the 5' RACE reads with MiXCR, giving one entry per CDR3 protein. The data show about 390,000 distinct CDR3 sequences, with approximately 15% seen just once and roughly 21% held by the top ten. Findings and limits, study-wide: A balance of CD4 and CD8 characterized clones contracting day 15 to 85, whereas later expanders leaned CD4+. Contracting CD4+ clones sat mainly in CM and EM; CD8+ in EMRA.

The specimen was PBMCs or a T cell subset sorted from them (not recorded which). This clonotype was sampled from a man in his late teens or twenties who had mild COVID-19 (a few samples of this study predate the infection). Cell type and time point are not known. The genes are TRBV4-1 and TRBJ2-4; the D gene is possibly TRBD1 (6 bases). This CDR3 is CASSQDSGRGNIQYF. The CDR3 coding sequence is TGCGCCAGCAGCCAAGATTCGGGCAGGGGAAACATTCAGTACTTC.